The clone carrying this TCR beta chain was detected once. The source of the sample is a study of blood T cell repertoires in COVID-19. Trimming pared 0 bases from V and 11 bases from J, leaving 17 bases between. This CDR3 has 14 amino acids. Per the germline V gene, CDR1 is LGHNA and CDR2 is YNFKEQ. Recruitment covered about two dozen US areas and drew participants whose ages spanned about 18 to 95 years. Participants' own reports of clinical history determined their cohort assignment. Two consecutive negative NP/OP PCR tests, clearance, or resolved symptoms defined Cohort 3 recovery. Sequenced by immunoSEQ multiplex PCR; TCRdb stores in-frame clones only, minus some. The sample includes some 490,000 clones, about 88% of them seen just once.

The chain couples TRBV4-2 to TRBJ2-7, with D possibly matching TRBD1 (6 bases). The sequence derives from a woman in her sixties or seventies who had recovered from COVID-19. The sequenced sample consisted of PBMCs or T cells enriched from blood (not recorded which). The CDR3 loop reads CASSQEGADGAEYF. CDR3 DNA: TGTGCCAGCAGCCAAGAGGGGGCGGACGGGGCCGAGTACTTC.